The clone carrying this T cell receptor beta chain was picked up many times. Its antigen is as yet unknown. J gave up 0 bases and V 3 bases, and 5 bases lay outside the gene matches. The CDR3 loop spans 16 amino acids. Germline V CDR1 and CDR2: SGHRS, YFSETQ. These data belong to a study of T cells after yellow fever vaccination. Study summary: The SMART-Seq v4 Ultra Low Input method served to prepare the low-cell-number fractions. The study's findings and limits: Most clones from primary vaccination were detected again post-booster (approximately 96% CD4, roughly 91% CD8). FACS-sorted repertoires might harbor abundant contaminating clonotypes from the bulk population.

Making TCR cDNA involved 5'RACE template switching, which added UMIs and a universal primer site. Each CDR3 protein is one row after TCRdb ran MiXCR on the 5' RACE reads. The sample gives a few hundred thousand distinct CDR3 sequences, 6.2% of which show up once; 15% is in the top ten. This chain joins TRBV5-1 and TRBJ2-1; 8 bases are shared with TRBD2. Material: PBMCs, obtained 5 days after the yellow fever booster vaccination. This receptor was identified in a man aged 30 to 39 who received the YFV17D yellow fever vaccine. The CDR3 DNA is TGCGCCAGCAGCTCAAAAGCGGGGGTCTCCTACAATGAGCAGTTCTTC. Translated, it gives CASSSKAGVSYNEQFF.